What follows describes a single T cell receptor beta chain. These data originate in a study of cytomegalovirus exposure and HLA in healthy donors. Looked up from germline, CDR1 is LGHNA and CDR2 is YNFKEQ. V was pared by 1 base and J by 6 bases, with 8 bases of the junction left unmatched. This CDR3 is built from 16 residues. Both 60 Vbeta primers and 13 Jbeta primers went into the PCR. Repertoires were generated with immunoSEQ multiplex PCR, while TCRdb's copy carries only in-frame clones and drops some. The data contain over 100,000 clones, around 57% of them singletons. Material for sequencing was PBMCs. V gene TRBV4-2 combines with J gene TRBJ2-7; 11 bases are shared with TRBD2. The receptor was isolated from a human donor in good health. The CDR3 here is CASSQAGLADSAEQYF. The CDR3 DNA sequence: TGTGCCAGCAGCCAAGCGGGACTAGCGGATTCCGCCGAGCAGTACTTC.